The rows below give T cell receptor beta chains drawn from one sample of a study of response to subunit inactivated influenza vaccine. TCRdb used MiXCR to reprocess the RT-PCR reads, holding one entry per CDR3 protein. The data contain over 750,000 distinct CDR3 sequences, 21% of them seen just once; the ten biggest clones take up roughly 10%. The material sequenced was PBMCs from blood, taken around 5 days after vaccination. These receptors originate from a middle-aged man who received an inactivated influenza vaccine. CDR3s include the opening cysteine and the closing phenylalanine or tryptophan. Fields, in order: J gene, V gene, clone size, D gene, CDR3 DNA, CDR3 protein. The D gene is left open where the match is weak. A row's size may be missing; if present it is once, few, many or a size class.

J gene: TRBJ2-3
V gene: TRBV12-3/TRBV12-4
clone size: few
D gene: TRBD2
CDR3 DNA: TGTGCCAGCAGACTAGCGCTTAGCACAGATACGCAGTATTTT
CDR3 protein: CASRLALSTDTQYF

J gene: TRBJ2-3
V gene: TRBV5-1
clone size: .
D gene: TRBD2
CDR3 DNA: TGCGCCAGCAGCTTTAGGACTAGCGGGTACACAGATACGCAGTATTTT
CDR3 protein: CASSFRTSGYTDTQYF

J gene: TRBJ2-1
V gene: TRBV7-2
clone size: .
D gene: .
CDR3 DNA: TGTGCCAGCAGCTTTACGGGTTATAGTTTCAATGAGCAGTTCTTC
CDR3 protein: CASSFTGYSFNEQFF

J gene: TRBJ2-1
V gene: TRBV4-3
clone size: many
D gene: .
CDR3 DNA: TGCGCCAGCAGCCAAGAGGGGTTCAATGAGCAGTTCTTC
CDR3 protein: CASSQEGFNEQFF

J gene: TRBJ2-5
V gene: TRBV12-3/TRBV12-4
clone size: .
D gene: TRBD1
CDR3 DNA: TGTGCCAGCAGTTCCCGATTTCGGACAGGGGATTACGAGACCCAGTACTTC
CDR3 protein: CASSSRFRTGDYETQYF

J gene: TRBJ2-7
V gene: TRBV29-1
clone size: .
D gene: TRBD1
CDR3 DNA: TGCAGCGTTGGGACCCAATGGGACAGGGGGAACGAGCAGTACTTC
CDR3 protein: CSVGTQWDRGNEQYF

J gene: TRBJ2-2
V gene: TRBV20-1
clone size: .
D gene: TRBD2
CDR3 DNA: TGCAGTGCTACCGCGGGAGAAGGAAACACCGGGGAGCTGTTTTTT
CDR3 protein: CSATAGEGNTGELFF

J gene: TRBJ1-2
V gene: TRBV7-9
clone size: .
D gene: .
CDR3 DNA: TGTGCCAGCAGGTATACAGAGATTGGCTTCGGTGGCTACACCTTC
CDR3 protein: CASRYTEIGFGGYTF

J gene: TRBJ2-3
V gene: TRBV7-2
clone size: .
D gene: .
CDR3 DNA: TGTGCCAGCAGCAACGGGGGCGGCAGACGCACAGATACGCAGTATTTT
CDR3 protein: CASSNGGGRRTDTQYF

J gene: TRBJ2-3
V gene: TRBV28
clone size: .
D gene: TRBD1
CDR3 DNA: TGTGCCAGCAGCCCGGGACAGCTGAGGACCATGCAGTATTTT
CDR3 protein: CASSPGQLRTMQYF

J gene: TRBJ2-1
V gene: TRBV7-6
clone size: few
D gene: TRBD2
CDR3 DNA: TGTGCCAGCAGTACTAGCGGGAGTTTGAAGAATGAGCAGTTCTTC
CDR3 protein: CASSTSGSLKNEQFF

J gene: TRBJ2-5
V gene: TRBV29-1
clone size: .
D gene: .
CDR3 DNA: TGCAGCGTTGCCGGCGACCAGCAATCGGAGACCCAGTACTTC
CDR3 protein: CSVAGDQQSETQYF

J gene: TRBJ1-1
V gene: TRBV20-1
clone size: .
D gene: TRBD1
CDR3 DNA: TGCAGTGCTAGAGAAAGACCGGGACAGGGGGTCTGGGGCGAGGGGACTGAAGCTTTCTTT
CDR3 protein: CSARERPGQGVWGEGTEAFF

J gene: TRBJ2-7
V gene: TRBV7-9
clone size: .
D gene: .
CDR3 DNA: TGTGCCCAAACAATTAGGGACAAGCCCTACGAGCAGTACTTC
CDR3 protein: CAQTIRDKPYEQYF

J gene: TRBJ2-2
V gene: TRBV28
clone size: .
D gene: .
CDR3 DNA: TGTGCCAGCATCTTTAGCGGTTCGAACACCGGGGAGCTGTTTTTT
CDR3 protein: CASIFSGSNTGELFF

J gene: TRBJ2-3
V gene: TRBV27
clone size: .
D gene: TRBD2
CDR3 DNA: TGTGCCAGCAGTTTAATTGGAATTAGCGGGGGGGCGTTACGGAGCACAGATACGCAGTATTTT
CDR3 protein: CASSLIGISGGALRSTDTQYF

J gene: TRBJ2-5
V gene: TRBV5-1
clone size: many
D gene: .
CDR3 DNA: TGCGCCAGCAGCTTGGCTCGGCTTGGGCGACAAGAGACCCAGTACTTC
CDR3 protein: CASSLARLGRQETQYF

J gene: TRBJ2-1
V gene: TRBV12-3/TRBV12-4
clone size: .
D gene: TRBD2
CDR3 DNA: TGTGCCAGCAGTTTACGGGCTAGCGGTCTCTCCTACAATGAGCAGTTCTTC
CDR3 protein: CASSLRASGLSYNEQFF

J gene: TRBJ2-1
V gene: TRBV20-1
clone size: many
D gene: TRBD2
CDR3 DNA: TGCAGTGCTAGTCTAGCGGGGGGGCCCTTCCGGGGTCAGTTCTTC
CDR3 protein: CSASLAGGPFRGQFF

J gene: TRBJ2-5
V gene: TRBV5-6
clone size: .
D gene: TRBD1
CDR3 DNA: TGTGCCAGCAGCTTGTCGGGACAGGGAAAAGAGACCCAGTACTTC
CDR3 protein: CASSLSGQGKETQYF

J gene: TRBJ2-5
V gene: TRBV4-1
clone size: few
D gene: TRBD2
CDR3 DNA: TGCGCCAGCAGCCGACTAGAGGGAGGGGAGACCCAGTACTTC
CDR3 protein: CASSRLEGGETQYF

J gene: TRBJ2-3
V gene: TRBV12-3/TRBV12-4
clone size: .
D gene: .
CDR3 DNA: TGTGCCAGCAGTTTATCGGCCGGGTACACAGATACGCAGTATTTT
CDR3 protein: CASSLSAGYTDTQYF

J gene: TRBJ2-3
V gene: TRBV9
clone size: .
D gene: TRBD1
CDR3 DNA: TGTGCCAGCAGCGTAGCAGGGGGCCCAGATACGCAGTATTTT
CDR3 protein: CASSVAGGPDTQYF

J gene: TRBJ2-1
V gene: TRBV20-1
clone size: .
D gene: .
CDR3 DNA: TGCAGTGCCCTGGACTGGTACAAAGAGCAGTTCTTC
CDR3 protein: CSALDWYKEQFF

J gene: TRBJ2-5
V gene: TRBV5-1
clone size: .
D gene: TRBD1
CDR3 DNA: TGCGCCAGCAGCTTAACAGGGGGCTTGGGGACCCAGTACTTC
CDR3 protein: CASSLTGGLGTQYF

J gene: TRBJ1-1
V gene: TRBV20-1
clone size: .
D gene: .
CDR3 DNA: TGCAGTGCCCAGGGGCTGGGGTGGAACACTGAAGCTTTCTTT
CDR3 protein: CSAQGLGWNTEAFF

J gene: TRBJ1-5
V gene: TRBV12-3/TRBV12-4
clone size: .
D gene: .
CDR3 DNA: TGTGCCAGCAGGTTGTCAGGACTCAATCAGCCCCAGCATTTT
CDR3 protein: CASRLSGLNQPQHF

J gene: TRBJ2-5
V gene: TRBV7-2
clone size: few
D gene: .
CDR3 DNA: TGTGCCAGCAGCTTAGTACGGGCCTTCCAAGAGACCCAGTACTTC
CDR3 protein: CASSLVRAFQETQYF

J gene: TRBJ1-1
V gene: TRBV12-3/TRBV12-4
clone size: .
D gene: TRBD1
CDR3 DNA: TGTGCCAGCAGCTCACGCCGGGACAGGGATAACACTGAAGCTTTCTTT
CDR3 protein: CASSSRRDRDNTEAFF

J gene: TRBJ2-5
V gene: TRBV5-5
clone size: .
D gene: .
CDR3 DNA: TGTGCCAGCAGCTTTTTGGTAAAAGAGACCCAGTACTTC
CDR3 protein: CASSFLVKETQYF

J gene: TRBJ1-1
V gene: TRBV30
clone size: .
D gene: .
CDR3 DNA: TGTGCCTGGAGTGTTTCGCAGGGCGTATTCCGGAACACTGAAGCTTTCTTT
CDR3 protein: CAWSVSQGVFRNTEAFF

J gene: TRBJ2-1
V gene: TRBV29-1
clone size: many
D gene: TRBD1
CDR3 DNA: TGCAGCGTTGCCAGGGGGCAAGGTGAGCAGTTCTTC
CDR3 protein: CSVARGQGEQFF

J gene: TRBJ2-3
V gene: TRBV13
clone size: .
D gene: TRBD2
CDR3 DNA: TGTGCCAGCAGCTTTAGTCTGGCGGGAGGGCCCACAGATACGCAGTATTTT
CDR3 protein: CASSFSLAGGPTDTQYF

J gene: TRBJ1-6
V gene: TRBV5-1
clone size: few
D gene: .
CDR3 DNA: TGCGCCAGCAAAGCATCCGGTACCCTCCACTTT
CDR3 protein: CASKASGTLHF

J gene: TRBJ1-3
V gene: TRBV7-9
clone size: few
D gene: .
CDR3 DNA: TGTGCCAGCAGCTCGGGTGGTCAGGATGGAAACACCATATATTTT
CDR3 protein: CASSSGGQDGNTIYF

J gene: TRBJ2-1
V gene: TRBV6-5
clone size: .
D gene: .
CDR3 DNA: TGTGCCAGCAGTTACTCTCCCCGGCAGTACAATGAGCAGTTCTTC
CDR3 protein: CASSYSPRQYNEQFF

J gene: TRBJ2-5
V gene: TRBV4-3
clone size: .
D gene: TRBD2
CDR3 DNA: TGCGCCAGCAGCCAAGATGGGAGCGGGGGGTACCAAGAGACCCAGTACTTC
CDR3 protein: CASSQDGSGGYQETQYF

J gene: TRBJ2-1
V gene: TRBV12-3/TRBV12-4
clone size: .
D gene: TRBD2
CDR3 DNA: TGTGCCAGCACTATGACTAGCGAGGGCAATGAGCAGTTCTTC
CDR3 protein: CASTMTSEGNEQFF

J gene: TRBJ2-2
V gene: TRBV25-1
clone size: once
D gene: TRBD2
CDR3 DNA: TGTGCCAGCAGTGCCCTAGGAGCGGGAGACACCGGGGAGCTGTTTTTT
CDR3 protein: CASSALGAGDTGELFF

J gene: TRBJ2-5
V gene: TRBV4-3
clone size: few
D gene: .
CDR3 DNA: TGCGCCAGCAGCCAATATGAGGGTGGCTCGGCCCAGTACTTC
CDR3 protein: CASSQYEGGSAQYF

J gene: TRBJ2-5
V gene: TRBV24-1
clone size: many
D gene: TRBD2
CDR3 DNA: TGTGCCACCAGCACTAGCGGAGAGACCCAGTACTTC
CDR3 protein: CATSTSGETQYF

J gene: TRBJ2-3
V gene: TRBV7-9
clone size: .
D gene: .
CDR3 DNA: TGTGCCAGCAGCTTGGTGACCGGGAACACAGATACGCAGTATTTT
CDR3 protein: CASSLVTGNTDTQYF

J gene: TRBJ2-3
V gene: TRBV6-5
clone size: few
D gene: .
CDR3 DNA: TGTGCCAGCAGTTACTACAGGGCCCAAGGCACAGATACGCAGTATTTT
CDR3 protein: CASSYYRAQGTDTQYF

J gene: TRBJ2-7
V gene: TRBV6-1
clone size: .
D gene: TRBD2
CDR3 DNA: TGTGCCAGCAGTACCGCCTCCGCCGTAGCGGGGGGCTACGAGCAGTACTTC
CDR3 protein: CASSTASAVAGGYEQYF

J gene: TRBJ1-5
V gene: TRBV12-3/TRBV12-4
clone size: .
D gene: TRBD1
CDR3 DNA: TGTGCCAGCAGGTCAGGGGGCGGGGGCAATCAGCCCCAGCATTTT
CDR3 protein: CASRSGGGGNQPQHF

J gene: TRBJ2-1
V gene: TRBV6-5
clone size: .
D gene: .
CDR3 DNA: TGTGCCAGCAGTTATGGGTTCGACTCCAGAGGGTACAATGAGCAGTTCTTC
CDR3 protein: CASSYGFDSRGYNEQFF

J gene: TRBJ1-5
V gene: TRBV12-3/TRBV12-4
clone size: .
D gene: .
CDR3 DNA: TGTGCCAGCAGTTTTTCTGGGGGCAAACAGCCCCAGCATTTT
CDR3 protein: CASSFSGGKQPQHF

J gene: TRBJ1-6
V gene: TRBV12-3/TRBV12-4
clone size: .
D gene: .
CDR3 DNA: TGTGCCAGCAGTTCCCCCGGGACACTATATAATTCACCCCTCCACTTT
CDR3 protein: CASSSPGTLYNSPLHF

J gene: TRBJ2-1
V gene: TRBV6-2/TRBV6-3
clone size: few
D gene: .
CDR3 DNA: TGTGCCAGCAGTTCGAGTCTGACAAACTACAATGAGCAGTTCTTC
CDR3 protein: CASSSSLTNYNEQFF